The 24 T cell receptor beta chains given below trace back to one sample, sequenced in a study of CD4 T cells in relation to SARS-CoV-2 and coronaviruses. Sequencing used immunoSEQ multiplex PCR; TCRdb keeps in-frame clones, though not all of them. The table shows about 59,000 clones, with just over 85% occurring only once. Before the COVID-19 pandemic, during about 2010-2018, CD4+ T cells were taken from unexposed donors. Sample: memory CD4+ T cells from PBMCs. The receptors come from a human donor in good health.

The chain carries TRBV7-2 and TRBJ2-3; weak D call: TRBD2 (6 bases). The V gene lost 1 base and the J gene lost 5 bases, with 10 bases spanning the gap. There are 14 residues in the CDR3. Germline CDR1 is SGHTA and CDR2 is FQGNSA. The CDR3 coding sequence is TGTGCCAGCAGCTTAGGACGCGGGGTAGATACGCAGTATTTT. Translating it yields CASSLGRGVDTQYF.

CDR3: CASSLGLAGYNEQFF. CDR3 coding DNA: TGTGCCAGCAGCTTGGGGCTAGCGGGATACAATGAGCAGTTCTTC. V and J are TRBV5-4 and TRBJ2-1; 9 bases fit TRBD2. Germline CDR1 reads SGHNT; CDR2 reads YYREEE (reference sequence). The length of the CDR3 is 15 residues. V gave up 0 bases and J gave up 4 bases; unmatched junction bases: 2.

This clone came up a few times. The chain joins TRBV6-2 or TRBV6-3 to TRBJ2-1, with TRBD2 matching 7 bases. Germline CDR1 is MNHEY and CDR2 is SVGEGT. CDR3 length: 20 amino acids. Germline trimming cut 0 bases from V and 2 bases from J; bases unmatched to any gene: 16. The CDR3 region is CASSYSGEGPIPLTYNEQFF. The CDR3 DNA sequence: TGTGCCAGCAGTTACTCGGGGGAGGGGCCCATACCCCTAACCTACAATGAGCAGTTCTTC.

In DNA, the CDR3 is TGCGCCAGCAGCGAGGGACAGATCACCGGGGAGCTGTTTTTT. Protein sequence: CASSEGQITGELFF. The chain is built from TRBV5-1 and TRBJ2-2; TRBD1 aligns across 7 bases. The CDR3 contains 14 residues. Per the germline V gene, CDR1 is SGHRS and CDR2 is YFSETQ. V shed 4 bases and J 4 bases; nucleotides not matched to a gene: 4.

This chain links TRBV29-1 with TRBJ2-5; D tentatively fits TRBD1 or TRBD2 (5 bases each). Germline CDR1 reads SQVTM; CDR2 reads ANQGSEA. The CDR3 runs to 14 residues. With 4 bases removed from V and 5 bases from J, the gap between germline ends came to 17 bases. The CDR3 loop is CSVARDLRGETQYF. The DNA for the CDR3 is TGCAGCGTTGCTAGGGACCTAAGAGGGGAGACCCAGTACTTC. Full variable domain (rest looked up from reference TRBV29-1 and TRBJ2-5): SAVISQKPSRDICQRGTSLTIQCQVDSQVTMMFWYRQQPGQSLTLIATANQGSEATYESGFVIDKFPISRPNLTFSTLTVSNMSPEDSSIYLCSVARDLRGETQYFGPGTRLLVL.

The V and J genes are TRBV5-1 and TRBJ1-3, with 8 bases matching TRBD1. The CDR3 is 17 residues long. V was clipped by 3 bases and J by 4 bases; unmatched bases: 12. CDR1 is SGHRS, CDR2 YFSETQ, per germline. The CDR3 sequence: CASSSGQGSGVGNTIYF. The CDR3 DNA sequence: TGCGCCAGCAGCTCAGGACAGGGTAGTGGGGTCGGAAACACCATATATTTT. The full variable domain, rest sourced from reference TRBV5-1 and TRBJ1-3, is KAGVTQTPRYLIKTRGQQVTLSCSPISGHRSVSWYQQTPGQGLQFLFEYFSETQRNKGNFPGRFSGRQFSNSRSEMNVSTLELGDSALYLCASSSGQGSGVGNTIYFGEGSWLTVV.

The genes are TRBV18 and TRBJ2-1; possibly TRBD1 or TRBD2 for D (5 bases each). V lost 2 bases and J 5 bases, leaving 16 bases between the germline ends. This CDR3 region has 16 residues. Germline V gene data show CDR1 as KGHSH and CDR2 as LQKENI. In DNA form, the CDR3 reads TGTGCCAGCTCACCAAGCCTAGTAGGGACGAACAATGAGCAGTTCTTC. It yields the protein CASSPSLVGTNNEQFF.

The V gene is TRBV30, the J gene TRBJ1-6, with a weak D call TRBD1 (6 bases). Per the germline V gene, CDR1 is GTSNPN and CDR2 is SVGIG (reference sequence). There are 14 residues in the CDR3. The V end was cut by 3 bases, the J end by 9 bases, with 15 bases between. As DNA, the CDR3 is TGTGCCTGGAGACGTTTGGGGGCGCTTTCACCCCTCCACTTT. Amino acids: CAWRRLGALSPLHF. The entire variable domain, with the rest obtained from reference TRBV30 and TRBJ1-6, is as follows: SQTIHQWPATLVQPVGSPLSLECTVEGTSNPNLYWYRQAAGRGLQLLFYSVGIGQISSEVPQNLSASRPQDRQFILSSKKLLLSDSGFYLCAWRRLGALSPLHFGNGTRLTVT.

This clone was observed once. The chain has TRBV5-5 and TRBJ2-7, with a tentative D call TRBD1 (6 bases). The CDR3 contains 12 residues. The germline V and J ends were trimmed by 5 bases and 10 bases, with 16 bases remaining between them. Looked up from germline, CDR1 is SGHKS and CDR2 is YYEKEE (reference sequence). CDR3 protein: CASSSNTGYQYF. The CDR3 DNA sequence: TGTGCCAGCAGTTCAAATACAGGGTACCAGTACTTC.

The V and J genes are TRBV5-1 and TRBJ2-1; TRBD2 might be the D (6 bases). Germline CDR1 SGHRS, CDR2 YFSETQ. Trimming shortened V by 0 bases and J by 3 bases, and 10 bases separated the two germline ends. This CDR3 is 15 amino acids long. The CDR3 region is CASSLAGASYNEQFF. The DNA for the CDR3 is TGCGCCAGCAGCTTGGCGGGAGCAAGCTACAATGAGCAGTTCTTC.

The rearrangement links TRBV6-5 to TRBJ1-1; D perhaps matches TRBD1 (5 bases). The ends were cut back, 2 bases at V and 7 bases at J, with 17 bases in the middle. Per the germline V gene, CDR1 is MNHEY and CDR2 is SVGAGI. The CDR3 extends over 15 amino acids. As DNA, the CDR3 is TGTGCCAGCAGTTACGGGGCGGGGGGTTATGGTGAAGCTTTCTTT. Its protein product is CASSYGAGGYGEAFF.

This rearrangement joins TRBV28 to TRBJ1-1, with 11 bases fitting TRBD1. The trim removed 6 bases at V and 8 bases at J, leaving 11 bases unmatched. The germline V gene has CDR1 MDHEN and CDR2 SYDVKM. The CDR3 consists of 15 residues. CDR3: CASSLRTGGRSEAFF. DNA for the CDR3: TGTGCCAGCAGCCTAAGGACAGGGGGCCGTTCCGAAGCTTTCTTT.

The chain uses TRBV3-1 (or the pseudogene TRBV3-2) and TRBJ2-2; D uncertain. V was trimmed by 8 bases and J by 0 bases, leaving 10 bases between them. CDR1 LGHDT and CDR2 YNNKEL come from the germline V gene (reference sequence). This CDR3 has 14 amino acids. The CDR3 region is CASRTDPNTGELFF. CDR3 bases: TGTGCCAGCCGTACCGACCCGAACACCGGGGAGCTGTTTTTT.

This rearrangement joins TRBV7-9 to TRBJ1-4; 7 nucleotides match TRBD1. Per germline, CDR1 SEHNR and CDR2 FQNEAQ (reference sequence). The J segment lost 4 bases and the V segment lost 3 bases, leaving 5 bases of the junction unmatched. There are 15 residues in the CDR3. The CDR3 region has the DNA TGTGCCAGCAGCTTGGGACAGCCACTTAATGAAAAACTGTTTTTT. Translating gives CASSLGQPLNEKLFF.

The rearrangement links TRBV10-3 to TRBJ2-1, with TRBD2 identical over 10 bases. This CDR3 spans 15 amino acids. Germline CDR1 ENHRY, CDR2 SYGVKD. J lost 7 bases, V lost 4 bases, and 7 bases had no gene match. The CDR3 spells CAISAAGGGMNEQFF. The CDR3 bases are TGTGCCATCAGTGCAGCGGGAGGGGGTATGAATGAGCAGTTCTTC.

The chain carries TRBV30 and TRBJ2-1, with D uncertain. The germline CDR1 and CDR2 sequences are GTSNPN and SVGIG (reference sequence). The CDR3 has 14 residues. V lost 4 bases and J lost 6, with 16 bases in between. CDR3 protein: CAWIGGNPSNEQFF. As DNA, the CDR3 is TGTGCCTGGATCGGCGGAAACCCCTCCAATGAGCAGTTCTTC. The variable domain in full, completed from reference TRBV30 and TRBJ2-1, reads SQTIHQWPATLVQPVGSPLSLECTVEGTSNPNLYWYRQAAGRGLQLLFYSVGIGQISSEVPQNLSASRPQDRQFILSSKKLLLSDSGFYLCAWIGGNPSNEQFFGPGTRLTVL.

As DNA, the CDR3 is TGCAGCGCTGGGGACACCGGGGAGCTGTTTTTT. Protein: CSAGDTGELFF. This chain connects TRBV29-1 to TRBJ2-2; D remains ambiguous. With 7 bases removed from V and 3 bases from J, the gap between germline ends came to 6 bases. The CDR3 is 11 amino acids. Germline values: CDR1 SQVTM, CDR2 ANQGSEA.

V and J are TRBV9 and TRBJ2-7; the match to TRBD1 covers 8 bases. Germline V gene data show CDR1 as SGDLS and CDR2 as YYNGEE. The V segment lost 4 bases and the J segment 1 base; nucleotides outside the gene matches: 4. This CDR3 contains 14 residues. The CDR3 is CASSMTGDSYEQYF. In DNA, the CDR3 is TGTGCCAGCAGCATGACAGGGGATTCCTACGAGCAGTACTTC.

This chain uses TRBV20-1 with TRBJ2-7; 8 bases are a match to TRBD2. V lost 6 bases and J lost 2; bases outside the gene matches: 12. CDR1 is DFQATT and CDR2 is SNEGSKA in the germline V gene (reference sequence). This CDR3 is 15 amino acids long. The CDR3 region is CSASPSGSGTYEQYF. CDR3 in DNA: TGCAGTGCAAGTCCCAGCGGGAGTGGGACCTACGAGCAGTACTTC.

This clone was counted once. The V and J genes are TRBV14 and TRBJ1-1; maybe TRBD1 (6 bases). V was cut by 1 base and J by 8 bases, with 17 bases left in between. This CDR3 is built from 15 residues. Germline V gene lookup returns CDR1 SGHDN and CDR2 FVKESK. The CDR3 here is CASSQGRDRLGEAFF. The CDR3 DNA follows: TGTGCCAGCAGCCAAGGTAGAGACAGGCTCGGAGAAGCTTTCTTT.

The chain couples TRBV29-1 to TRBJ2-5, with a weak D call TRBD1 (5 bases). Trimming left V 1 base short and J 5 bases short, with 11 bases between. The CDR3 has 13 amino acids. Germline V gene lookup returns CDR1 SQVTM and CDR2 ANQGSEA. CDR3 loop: CSVEVTGPETQYF. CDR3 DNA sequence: TGCAGCGTTGAAGTAACAGGTCCGGAGACCCAGTACTTC.

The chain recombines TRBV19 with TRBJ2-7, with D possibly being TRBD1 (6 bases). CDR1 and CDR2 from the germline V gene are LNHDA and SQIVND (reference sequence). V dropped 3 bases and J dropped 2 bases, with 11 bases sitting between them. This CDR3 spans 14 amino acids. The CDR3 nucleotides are TGTGCCAGTAGTATCTCGACAGGACCCTACGAGCAGTACTTC. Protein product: CASSISTGPYEQYF.

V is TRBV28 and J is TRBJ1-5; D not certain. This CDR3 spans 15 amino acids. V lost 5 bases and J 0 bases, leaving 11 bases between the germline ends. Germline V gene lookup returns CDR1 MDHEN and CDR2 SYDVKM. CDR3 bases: TGTGCCAGCAGTCAATCCTTCTCTAGCAATCAGCCCCAGCATTTT. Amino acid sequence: CASSQSFSSNQPQHF.

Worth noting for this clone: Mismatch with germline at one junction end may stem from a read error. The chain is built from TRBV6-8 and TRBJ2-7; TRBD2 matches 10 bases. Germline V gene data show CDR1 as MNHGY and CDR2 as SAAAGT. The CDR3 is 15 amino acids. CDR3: CASSYKSSGSCEQCF. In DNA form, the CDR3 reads TGTGCCAGCAGTTACAAGTCTAGCGGGAGTTGCGAGCAGTGCTTC.